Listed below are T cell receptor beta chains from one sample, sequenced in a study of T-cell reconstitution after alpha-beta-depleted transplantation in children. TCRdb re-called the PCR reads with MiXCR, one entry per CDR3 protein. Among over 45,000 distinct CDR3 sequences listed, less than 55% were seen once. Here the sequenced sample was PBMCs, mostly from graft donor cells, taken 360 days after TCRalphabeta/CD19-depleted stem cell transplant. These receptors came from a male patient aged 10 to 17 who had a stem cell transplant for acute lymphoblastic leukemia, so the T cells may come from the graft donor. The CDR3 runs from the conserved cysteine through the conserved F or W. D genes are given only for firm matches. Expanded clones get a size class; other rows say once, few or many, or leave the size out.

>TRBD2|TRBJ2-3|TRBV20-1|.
CSARIPRTSGTASTDTQYF
TGCAGTGCTAGAATCCCACGGACTAGCGGGACCGCTAGCACAGATACGCAGTATTTT
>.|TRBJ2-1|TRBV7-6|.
CASSLAGVSGEQFF
TGTGCCAGCAGCTTAGCCGGGGTGTCGGGTGAGCAGTTCTTC
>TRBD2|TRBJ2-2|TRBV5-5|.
CASSLGGTTTGELFF
TGTGCCAGCAGCTTGGGTGGGACTACAACCGGGGAGCTGTTTTTT
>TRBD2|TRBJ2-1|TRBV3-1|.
CASSQSYRVLADYNEQFF
TGTGCCAGCAGCCAAAGTTATCGAGTACTAGCGGACTACAATGAGCAGTTCTTC
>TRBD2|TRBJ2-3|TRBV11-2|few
CASSSFPPSGSHRDTQYF
TGTGCCAGCAGCTCTTTCCCCCCTAGCGGGAGTCATAGAGATACGCAGTATTTT
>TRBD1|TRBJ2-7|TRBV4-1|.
CASSYPGQAYEQYF
TGCGCCAGCAGCTACCCGGGACAGGCGTACGAGCAGTACTTC
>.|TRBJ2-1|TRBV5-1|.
CASSPTGIGYNEQFF
TGCGCCAGCAGCCCGACGGGGATTGGCTACAATGAGCAGTTCTTC
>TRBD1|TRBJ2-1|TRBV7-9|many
CASSAYGTGSNEQFF
TGTGCCAGCAGCGCGTATGGGACAGGGAGCAATGAGCAGTTCTTC
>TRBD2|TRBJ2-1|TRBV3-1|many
CASSQPGLAGAGQFF
TGTGCCAGCAGCCAACCGGGACTAGCGGGAGCGGGGCAGTTCTTC
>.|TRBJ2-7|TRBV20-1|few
CSALKAGTYEQYF
TGCAGTGCCTTGAAGGCAGGCACCTACGAGCAGTACTTC
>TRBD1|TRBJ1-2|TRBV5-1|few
CASSPRDSRGYTF
TGCGCCAGCAGCCCCCGGGACAGTCGTGGCTACACCTTC
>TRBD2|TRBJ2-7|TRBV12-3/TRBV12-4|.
CASSFLREKRGNEQYF
TGTGCCAGCAGTTTTTTGAGGGAGAAGCGGGGAAACGAGCAGTACTTC
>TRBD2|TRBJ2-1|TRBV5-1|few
CASTYGTSGGNEQFF
TGCGCCAGCACGTATGGAACTAGCGGGGGCAATGAGCAGTTCTTC
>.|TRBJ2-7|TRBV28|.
CASSQGSRGPAYEQYF
TGTGCCAGCAGTCAAGGATCCAGGGGCCCAGCCTACGAGCAGTACTTC
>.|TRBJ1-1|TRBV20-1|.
CSADTGKAEAFF
TGCAGTGCTGATACAGGGAAGGCTGAAGCTTTCTTT
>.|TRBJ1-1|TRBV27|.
CASSLSSWQEEAFF
TGTGCCAGCAGTTTATCATCCTGGCAGGAGGAAGCTTTCTTT
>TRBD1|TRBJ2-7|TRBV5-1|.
CASRPGTGGGEQYF
TGCGCCAGCAGACCTGGGACAGGGGGCGGCGAGCAGTACTTC
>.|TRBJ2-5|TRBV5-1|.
CASSRKQETQYF
TGCGCCAGCAGCAGAAAACAAGAGACCCAGTACTTC
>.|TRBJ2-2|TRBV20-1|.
CSAPVGAGGTGELFF
TGCAGTGCCCCGGTAGGGGCTGGAGGGACCGGGGAGCTGTTTTTT
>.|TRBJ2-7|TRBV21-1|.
CASSADRDRAHEQYF
TGTGCCAGCAGCGCGGACCGTGACAGGGCCCACGAGCAGTACTTC
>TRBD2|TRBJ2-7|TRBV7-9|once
CASRDGGDYEQYF
TGTGCCAGTAGAGACGGGGGGGACTACGAGCAGTACTTC
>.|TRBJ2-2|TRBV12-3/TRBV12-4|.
CASSGRGELFF
TGTGCCAGCAGTGGGCGAGGGGAGCTGTTTTTT
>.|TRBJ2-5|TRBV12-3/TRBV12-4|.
CASSPRDQGTQYF
TGTGCCAGCAGTCCCCGGGACCAAGGGACCCAGTACTTC
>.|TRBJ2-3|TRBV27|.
CASSPRQAPSTDTQYF
TGTGCCAGCAGTCCCCGACAGGCTCCTAGCACAGATACGCAGTATTTT
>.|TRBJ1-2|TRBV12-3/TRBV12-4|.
CASSLPAAYYGYTF
TGTGCCAGCAGTTTGCCCGCCGCCTACTATGGCTACACCTTC
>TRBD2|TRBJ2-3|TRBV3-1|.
CASSQAGGGRDTQYF
TGTGCCAGCAGCCAAGCGGGGGGGGGCCGAGATACGCAGTATTTT
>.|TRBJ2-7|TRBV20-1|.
CSARDLGASYEQYF
TGCAGTGCTAGGGATCTAGGGGCTTCCTACGAGCAGTACTTC
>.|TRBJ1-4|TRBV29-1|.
CSALPGVRGEKLFF
TGCAGCGCTTTACCAGGGGTGCGGGGTGAAAAACTGTTTTTT
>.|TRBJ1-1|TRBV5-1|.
CASREEGNTEAFF
TGCGCCAGCAGAGAGGAGGGGAACACTGAAGCTTTCTTT
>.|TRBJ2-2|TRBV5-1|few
CASSLDRTSGELFF
TGCGCCAGCAGCTTGGACAGGACGTCCGGGGAGCTGTTTTTT
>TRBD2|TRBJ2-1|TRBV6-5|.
CASSSRLAGGPGPNEQFF
TGTGCCAGCAGTTCGCGACTAGCGGGAGGGCCGGGTCCGAATGAGCAGTTCTTC